The rows below give T cell receptor beta chains drawn from one sample of a study of cytomegalovirus exposure and HLA in healthy donors. Generated by immunoSEQ multiplex PCR, the TCRdb table keeps only in-frame clones and is missing some. The repertoire holds around 84,000 clones, around 82% seen once, with 2.5% to 4% in the top ten. Sequenced material: PBMCs. The receptors shown here come from a man aged 45-65 years in good health and CMV-seronegative. The CDR3 runs from the conserved cysteine through the conserved F or W. The order of the fields is CDR3 protein, J gene, V gene, D gene. D genes are given only for firm matches.

cdr3_aa: CAWSVLRGYSSPLHF
j_call: TRBJ1-6
v_call: TRBV30
d_call: -

cdr3_aa: CASSPSTNTEAFF
j_call: TRBJ1-1
v_call: TRBV4-3
d_call: -

cdr3_aa: CASRQGASTDTQYF
j_call: TRBJ2-3
v_call: TRBV2
d_call: TRBD1

cdr3_aa: CASTWAGGYEQYF
j_call: TRBJ2-7
v_call: TRBV5-5
d_call: TRBD2

cdr3_aa: CASSLRQEANEKLFF
j_call: TRBJ1-4
v_call: TRBV18
d_call: -

cdr3_aa: CASRGTGSEKLFF
j_call: TRBJ1-4
v_call: TRBV2
d_call: TRBD1

cdr3_aa: CSARANAAFF
j_call: TRBJ1-1
v_call: TRBV20-1
d_call: -

cdr3_aa: CASSLGILAGGFTGELFF
j_call: TRBJ2-2
v_call: TRBV5-6
d_call: TRBD2

cdr3_aa: CASRVELNYGYTF
j_call: TRBJ1-2
v_call: TRBV2
d_call: -

cdr3_aa: CASSTQGGGELFF
j_call: TRBJ2-2
v_call: TRBV7-7
d_call: -